The rows below give T cell receptor beta chains drawn from one sample of a study of Ad26.COV2.S vaccination and SARS-CoV-2 variants. Clones were sequenced by immunoSEQ multiplex PCR, and TCRdb holds only the in-frame ones, with some missing. The repertoire holds about 390,000 clones, with roughly nine tenths as singletons. The source material was peripheral blood, sampled in a trial of Ad26.COV2.S vaccine versus placebo. These receptors all stem from a person aged 18-60 years who received the Ad26.COV2.S COVID-19 vaccine or a placebo. Each CDR3 is given with its conserved first and last residue. A D gene is named only where the DNA matches it firmly. Clone sizes are given selectively: once, few, many, or a class where the clone is expanded.

V gene,clone size,D gene,J gene,CDR3 length,CDR3 DNA,CDR3 protein
TRBV25-1,.,.,TRBJ1-4,13,TGTGCCAGCAGTGACAGGAATGAAGAAAAACTGTTTTTT,CASSDRNEEKLFF
TRBV3-1/TRBV3-2,once,.,TRBJ1-1,15,TGTGCCAGCAAAAGGGTTGGGGGCGCGATCACTGAAGCTTTCTTT,CASKRVGGAITEAFF
TRBV30,.,.,TRBJ2-2,14,TGTGCCTGGAGTGTACGTCAGAACACCGGGGAGCTGTTTTTT,CAWSVRQNTGELFF
TRBV5-4,.,.,TRBJ2-2,13,TGTGCCAGCAGCTTTTGGTTCAACGGGGAGCTGTTTTTT,CASSFWFNGELFF
TRBV7-9,.,TRBD1,TRBJ2-3,16,TGTGCCAGCAGCAATGCTCAGGGGGCAGGGACAGATACGCAGTATTTT,CASSNAQGAGTDTQYF
TRBV12-3/TRBV12-4,.,.,TRBJ1-1,13,TGTGCCAGCAGTTTGCAGGGGAACACTGAAGCTTTCTTT,CASSLQGNTEAFF
TRBV6-5,.,TRBD1,TRBJ1-1,11,TGTGCCAGCAGTCACAGGGGTGAAGCTTTCTTT,CASSHRGEAFF
TRBV10-3,.,.,TRBJ2-3,14,TGTGCCATCGGTAGCGGACCAAGCACAGATACGCAGTATTTT,CAIGSGPSTDTQYF
TRBV25-1,once,.,TRBJ2-6,16,TGTGCCAGCAGCCCCTTGGGGGGACCAGGGGCCAACGTCCTGACTTTC,CASSPLGGPGANVLTF
TRBV14,.,.,TRBJ2-7,15,TGTGCCAGCAGCCGGACCGCCGGGTTCTCCTACGAGCAGTACTTC,CASSRTAGFSYEQYF
TRBV18,.,.,TRBJ1-2,17,TGTGCCACCCTCAGCGGAGACAGGACCGCTGCCATCTATGGCTACACCTTC,CATLSGDRTAAIYGYTF
TRBV27,.,TRBD1,TRBJ2-7,13,TGTGCCAGCAGACCCAGGGGGCACTACGAGCAGTACTTC,CASRPRGHYEQYF
TRBV5-4,.,TRBD2,TRBJ2-5,15,TGTGCCAGCAGCAGACTAGCGGGGAGGCGGGAGACCCAGTACTTC,CASSRLAGRRETQYF
TRBV11-2,.,.,TRBJ2-7,14,TGTGCCAGCAGCTTAACCCGACAGCCGGGCGAGCAGTACTTC,CASSLTRQPGEQYF
TRBV6-6,.,.,TRBJ1-1,16,TGTGCCAGCAGTTACTCGAATACGGTACAAGCCAGTGGGGCTTTCTTT,CASSYSNTVQASGAFF
TRBV27,.,TRBD1,TRBJ2-7,13,TGTGCCAGCAGTTTGGGACAGTACTACGAGCAGTACTTC,CASSLGQYYEQYF
TRBV6-1,few,TRBD1,TRBJ1-1,21,TGTGCCAGCAGTGAAGGATGGGGACAGGGGGCGCGAGCCCGATGGGCAAGAAGAGCTTTCTTT,CASSEGWGQGARARWARRAFF
TRBV19,.,TRBD2,TRBJ2-7,16,TGTGCCAGTAGTTGGAGACTAGCGGGGGGGCCATACGAGCAGTACTTC,CASSWRLAGGPYEQYF
TRBV2,.,.,TRBJ2-7,15,TGTGCCAGCAGTGACGACTACAGCTTGGTCTACGAGCAGTACTTC,CASSDDYSLVYEQYF
TRBV4-1,once,TRBD1,TRBJ1-5,15,TGCGCCAGCAGCCAAGGCACAGGGGCCAATCAGCCCCAGCATTTT,CASSQGTGANQPQHF
TRBV18,.,.,TRBJ1-3,16,TGTGCCAGCTCACCAGCCGTTTCAGGCTCTGGAAACACCATATATTTT,CASSPAVSGSGNTIYF
TRBV6-4,.,.,TRBJ2-7,14,TGTGCCAGCAGTGTCGAGCCGAGCTCCTACGAGCAGTACTTC,CASSVEPSSYEQYF
TRBV19,once,TRBD1,TRBJ2-6,20,TGTGCCAGTACCCCCGAGTCGACAGGGTACCTTTTCTCTGGGGCCAACGTCCTGACTTTC,CASTPESTGYLFSGANVLTF
TRBV27,.,TRBD1,TRBJ1-5,14,TGTGCCAGCAGTTTCCGACAGGGGAGTCAGCCCCAGCATTTT,CASSFRQGSQPQHF
TRBV2,.,.,TRBJ1-5,14,TGTGCCAGCAGTGGAGGAGGGGTCGGTCAGCCCCAGCATTTT,CASSGGGVGQPQHF
TRBV5-1,.,.,TRBJ1-2,14,TGCGCCAGCAGACCGATCGACAGGATGTATGGCTACACCTTC,CASRPIDRMYGYTF
TRBV3-1/TRBV3-2,.,.,TRBJ2-1,15,TGTGCCAGCAGCCAAGATCTGGCTAGCGCTAATCAGCAGTTCTTC,CASSQDLASANQQFF
TRBV5-8,.,TRBD1,TRBJ1-1,14,TGTGCCAGCACCCCGGACAGGGAGGACACTGAAGCTTTCTTT,CASTPDREDTEAFF
TRBV29-1,.,.,TRBJ1-6,13,TGCAGCGTTGGGTCAGGGCCAAATTCACCCCTCCACTTT,CSVGSGPNSPLHF